This T cell receptor (beta chain) appears in the sequencing data of a study of T cells in Graves' hyperthyroidism and ophthalmopathy. Trimming removed 2 bases from V and 4 bases from J; junction bases left unmatched: 7. The length of the CDR3 is 15 residues. CDR1 and CDR2 from the germline V gene are SGHDT and YYEEEE. RNA transcripts served as the template for amplifying TCR beta CDR3 regions. With the HTBI primer set, the TCR CDR3 went through a first round of RT-PCR. Each CDR3 protein gets one entry after TCRdb re-called the multiplex PCR reads with MiXCR. This sample has a few hundred thousand distinct CDR3 sequences, with around 15% found just once.

The TCR originated in a woman aged 45-60 years with Graves' hyperthyroidism that later progressed to Graves' ophthalmopathy. The chain employs TRBV5-6 and TRBJ2-5; TRBD1 matches 8 bases. The specimen sequenced was blood. CDR3 DNA: TGTGCCAGCAGCTTACAGGGGGAATTCGGAGAGACCCAGTACTTC. Its protein product is CASSLQGEFGETQYF. Complete variable domain (other parts from reference TRBV5-6 and TRBJ2-5): DAGVTQSPTHLIKTRGQQVTLRCSPKSGHDTVSWYQQALGQGPQFIFQYYEEEERQRGNFPDRFSGHQFPNYSSELNVNALLLGDSALYLCASSLQGEFGETQYFGPGTRLLVL.